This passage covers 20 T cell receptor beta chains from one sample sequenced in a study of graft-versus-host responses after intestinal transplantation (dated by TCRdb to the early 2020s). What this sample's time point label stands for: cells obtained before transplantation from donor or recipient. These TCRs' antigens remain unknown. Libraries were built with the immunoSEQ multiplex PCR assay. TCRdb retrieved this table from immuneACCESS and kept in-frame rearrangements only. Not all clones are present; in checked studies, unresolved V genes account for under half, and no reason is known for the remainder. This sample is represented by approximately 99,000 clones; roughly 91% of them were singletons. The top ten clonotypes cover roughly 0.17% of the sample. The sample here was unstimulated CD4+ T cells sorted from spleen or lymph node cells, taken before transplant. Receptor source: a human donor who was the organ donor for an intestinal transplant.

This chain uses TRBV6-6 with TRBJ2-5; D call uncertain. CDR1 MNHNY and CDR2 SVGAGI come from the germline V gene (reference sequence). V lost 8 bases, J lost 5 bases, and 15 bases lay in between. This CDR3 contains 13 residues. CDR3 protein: CASSPGPWETQYF. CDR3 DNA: TGTGCCAGCTCCCCGGGTCCGTGGGAGACCCAGTACTTC.

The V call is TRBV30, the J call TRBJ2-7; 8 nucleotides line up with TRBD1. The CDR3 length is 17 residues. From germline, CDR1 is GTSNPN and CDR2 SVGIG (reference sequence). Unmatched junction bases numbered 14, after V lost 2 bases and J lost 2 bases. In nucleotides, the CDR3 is TGTGCCTGGAGTAATCTTATGGGACAGGAAGAAACCTACGAGCAGTACTTC. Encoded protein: CAWSNLMGQEETYEQYF.

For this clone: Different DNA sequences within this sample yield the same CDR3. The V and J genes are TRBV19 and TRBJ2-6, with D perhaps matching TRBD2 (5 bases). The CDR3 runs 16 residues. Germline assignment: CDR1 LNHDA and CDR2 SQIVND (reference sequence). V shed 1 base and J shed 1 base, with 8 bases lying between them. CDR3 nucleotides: TGTGCCAGTAGTATAGTTGGAGGATCTGGGGCCAACGTCCTGACTTTC. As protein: CASSIVGGSGANVLTF.

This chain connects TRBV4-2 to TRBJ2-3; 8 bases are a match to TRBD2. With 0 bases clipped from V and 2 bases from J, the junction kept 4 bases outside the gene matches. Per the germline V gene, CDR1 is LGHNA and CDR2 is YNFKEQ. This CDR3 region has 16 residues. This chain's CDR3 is CASSQERSGDTDTQYF. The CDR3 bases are TGTGCCAGCAGCCAAGAACGTAGCGGGGACACAGATACGCAGTATTTT.

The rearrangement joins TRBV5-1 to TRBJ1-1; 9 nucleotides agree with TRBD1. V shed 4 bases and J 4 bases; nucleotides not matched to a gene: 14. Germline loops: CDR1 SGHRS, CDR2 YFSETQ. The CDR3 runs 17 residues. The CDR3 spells CASSLVGQGKGGTEAFF. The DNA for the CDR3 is TGCGCCAGCAGCCTGGTGGGACAGGGTAAGGGGGGCACTGAAGCTTTCTTT.

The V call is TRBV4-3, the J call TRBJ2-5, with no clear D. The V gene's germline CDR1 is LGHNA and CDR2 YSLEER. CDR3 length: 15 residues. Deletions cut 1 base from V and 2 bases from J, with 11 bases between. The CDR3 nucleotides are TGCGCCAGCAGCCAAGGCGCTGGTTGGCAAGAGACCCAGTACTTC. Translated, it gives CASSQGAGWQETQYF.

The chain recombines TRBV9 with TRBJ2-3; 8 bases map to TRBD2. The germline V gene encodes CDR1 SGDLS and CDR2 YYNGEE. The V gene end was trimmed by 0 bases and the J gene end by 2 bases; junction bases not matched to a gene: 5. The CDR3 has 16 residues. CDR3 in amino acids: CASSVVSGALTDTQYF. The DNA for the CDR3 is TGTGCCAGCAGCGTAGTTAGCGGGGCACTCACAGATACGCAGTATTTT.

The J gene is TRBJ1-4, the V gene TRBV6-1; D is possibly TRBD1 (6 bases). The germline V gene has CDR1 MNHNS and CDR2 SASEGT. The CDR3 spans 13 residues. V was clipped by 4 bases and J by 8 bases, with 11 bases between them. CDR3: CASSGRGGEKLFF. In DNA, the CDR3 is TGTGCCAGCAGTGGGAGGGGGGGGGAAAAACTGTTTTTT.

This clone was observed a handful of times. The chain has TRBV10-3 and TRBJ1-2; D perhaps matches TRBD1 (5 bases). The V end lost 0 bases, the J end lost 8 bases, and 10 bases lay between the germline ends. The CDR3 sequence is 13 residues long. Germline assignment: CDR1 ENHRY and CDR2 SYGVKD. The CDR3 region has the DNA TGTGCCATCAGTGAGTCGAAGGGGTTCGGCTACACCTTC. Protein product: CAISESKGFGYTF.

The CDR3 sequence: CASSWTGVHIANSPLHF. The CDR3 DNA sequence: TGTGCCAGCAGTTGGACAGGGGTCCATATCGCCAATTCACCCCTCCACTTT. This chain joins TRBV27 and TRBJ1-6; TRBD1 matches 9 bases. Germline assignment: CDR1 MNHEY and CDR2 SMNVEV (reference sequence). V shed 4 bases, J shed 7 bases, and the junction held 11 bases outside the gene matches. This CDR3 is 17 amino acids long.

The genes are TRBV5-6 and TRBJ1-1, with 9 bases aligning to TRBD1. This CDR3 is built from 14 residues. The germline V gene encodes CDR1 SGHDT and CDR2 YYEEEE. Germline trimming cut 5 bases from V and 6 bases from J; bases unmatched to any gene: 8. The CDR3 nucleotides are TGTGCCAGCAGACCCGGGGACAGGGTCGCTGAAGCTTTCTTT. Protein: CASRPGDRVAEAFF.

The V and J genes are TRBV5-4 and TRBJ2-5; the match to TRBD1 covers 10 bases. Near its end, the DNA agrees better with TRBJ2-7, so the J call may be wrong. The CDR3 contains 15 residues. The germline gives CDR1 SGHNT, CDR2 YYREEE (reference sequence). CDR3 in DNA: TGTGCCAGCAGCGGACCCGACAGGGGGCACAACGAGCAGTACTTC. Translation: CASSGPDRGHNEQYF.

CDR3 bases: TGTGCCAGCAGTTTGGACAGGGGAAGAAGCAATCAGCCCCAGCATTTT. Encoded protein: CASSLDRGRSNQPQHF. The chain couples TRBV28 to TRBJ1-5; 9 nucleotides line up with TRBD1. This CDR3 has 16 amino acids. Germline CDR1 and CDR2: MDHEN and SYDVKM. The J segment lost 1 base and the V segment lost 3 bases, leaving 4 bases of the junction unmatched.

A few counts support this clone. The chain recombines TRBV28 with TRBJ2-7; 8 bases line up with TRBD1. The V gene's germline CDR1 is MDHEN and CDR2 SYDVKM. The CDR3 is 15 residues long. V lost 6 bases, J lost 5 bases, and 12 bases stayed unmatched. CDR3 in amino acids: CASRQGGTGTHEQYF. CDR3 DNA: TGTGCCAGCAGGCAAGGGGGGACAGGTACCCACGAGCAGTACTTC.

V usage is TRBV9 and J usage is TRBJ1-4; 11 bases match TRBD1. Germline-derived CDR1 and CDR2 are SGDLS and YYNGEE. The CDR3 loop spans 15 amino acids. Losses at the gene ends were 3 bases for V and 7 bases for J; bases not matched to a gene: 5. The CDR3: CASSARTGGREKLFF. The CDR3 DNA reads TGTGCCAGCAGCGCACGGACAGGGGGCCGTGAAAAACTGTTTTTT.

The CDR3, as DNA: TGTGCCAGCAGCTTAGGCGGGGGCCTCAATGAGCAGTTCTTC. This encodes CASSLGGGLNEQFF. J is TRBJ2-1 and V is TRBV7-2, with D tentatively TRBD2 (7 bases). This CDR3 comprises 14 residues. CDR1 and CDR2 from the germline V gene are SGHTA and FQGNSA. The V end lost 1 base, the J end lost 6 bases, and 10 bases lay between the germline ends.

The CDR3 reads CASSEAWQGNQPQHF. DNA for the CDR3: TGTGCCAGCAGTGAGGCGTGGCAGGGCAATCAGCCCCAGCATTTT. The V call is TRBV2, the J call TRBJ1-5, with unresolved D. V lost 3 bases and J 2 bases, leaving 11 bases between the germline ends. Germline V gene lookup returns CDR1 SNHLY and CDR2 FYNNEI. CDR3 length equals 15 residues. Together with reference TRBV2 and TRBJ1-5, the CDR3 gives the full variable domain: EPEVTQTPSHQVTQMGQEVILRCVPISNHLYFYWYRQILGQKVEFLVSFYNNEISEKSEIFDDQFSVERPDGSNFTLKIRSTKLEDSAMYFCASSEAWQGNQPQHFGDGTRLSIL.

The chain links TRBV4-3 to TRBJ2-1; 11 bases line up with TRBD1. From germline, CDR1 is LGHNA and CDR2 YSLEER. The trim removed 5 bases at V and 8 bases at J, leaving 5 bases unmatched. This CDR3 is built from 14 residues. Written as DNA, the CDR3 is TGCGCCAGCAGCGGACAGGGGGCAGAGGATGAGCAGTTCTTC. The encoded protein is CASSGQGAEDEQFF.

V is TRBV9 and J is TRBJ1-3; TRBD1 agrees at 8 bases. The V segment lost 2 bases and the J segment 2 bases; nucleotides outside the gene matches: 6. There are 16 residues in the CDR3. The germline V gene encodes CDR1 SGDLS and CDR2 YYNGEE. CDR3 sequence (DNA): TGTGCCAGCAGCGTCCAGGGGGCTCCCCCTGGAAACACCATATATTTT. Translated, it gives CASSVQGAPPGNTIYF. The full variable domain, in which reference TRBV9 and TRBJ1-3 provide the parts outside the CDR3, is DSGVTQTPKHLITATGQRVTLRCSPRSGDLSVYWYQQSLDQGLQFLIQYYNGEERAKGNILERFSAQQFPDLHSELNLSSLELGDSALYFCASSVQGAPPGNTIYFGEGSWLTVV.

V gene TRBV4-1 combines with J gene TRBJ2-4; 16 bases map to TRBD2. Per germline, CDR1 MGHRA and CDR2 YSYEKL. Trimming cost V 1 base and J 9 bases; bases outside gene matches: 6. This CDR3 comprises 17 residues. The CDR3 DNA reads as TGCGCCAGCAGCCAAGTAGGGACTAGCGGGGGGGCCGGCATTCAGTACTTC. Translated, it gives CASSQVGTSGGAGIQYF.